The rows below give T cell receptor beta chains drawn from one sample of a study of T-cell memory formation after mild COVID-19. MiXCR, run by TCRdb on the 5' RACE reads, gives a single entry per CDR3 protein. The repertoire holds 100,000 to 150,000 distinct CDR3 sequences, approximately 17% seen once, with about 5% in the top ten. Sequences were obtained from PBMCs or a T cell subset sorted from them (not recorded which). These receptors were obtained from a man in his late teens or twenties who had mild COVID-19 (a few samples of this study predate the infection). Cell type and time point are not known. Each CDR3 is given with its conserved first and last residue.

TRBV30 | CAWTGDGGDQPQHF
TRBV6-2/TRBV6-3 | CASSYSPLATDTQYF
TRBV18 | CASSPSGGSTYEQYF
TRBV7-9 | CASSLLAGAQETQYF
TRBV4-3 | CASSQAPGQGIYGYTF
TRBV7-6 | CASSVGRSSYEQYF
TRBV20-1 | CSARDRSGGYNEQFF
TRBV11-3 | CASSFPGGELFF
TRBV12-3/TRBV12-4 | CASSFSNTRDTQYF
TRBV12-3/TRBV12-4 | CASNHRRVSYNEQFF
TRBV5-6 | CASSRQGLNTEAFF
TRBV4-2 | CASSQGLAGLNEQFF
TRBV7-3 | CASSLQGGYGYTF
TRBV7-2 | CASSLAPRGADTQYF
TRBV27 | CASSPAGRAYEQYF
TRBV7-2 | CASGGGDTDTQYF
TRBV20-1 | CSRGKEYNEQFF
TRBV7-9 | CASSLYHARVDEQFF
TRBV11-1 | CASSPQASVNYGYTF
TRBV14 | CASSQDLRSWDTIYF
TRBV30 | CAWSLGSGQPQHF
TRBV27 | CASSSGGWQETQYF
TRBV27 | CASSLGLEQFF
TRBV12-3/TRBV12-4 | CASSPTGIYNEQFF
TRBV10-3 | CATLPFGADTQYF
TRBV14 | CASSQLTGGSDIQYF
TRBV12-3/TRBV12-4 | CASKTPGGNSPLHF
TRBV4-2 | CASSQAVEGGQPQHF
TRBV9 | CASSPPLGQGVDDEQFF
TRBV9 | CASSVGQRQETQYF
TRBV19 | CGARGQAGNTIYF
TRBV4-1 | CASSQTLGRRGETQYF
TRBV7-2 | CASSLYGGSQPQHF
TRBV29-1 | CSAESGGQTDTQYF
TRBV6-2/TRBV6-3 | CASLEGPYNEQFF
TRBV6-6 | CASSYSTSGGFTDTQYF
TRBV7-2 | CASSRTLTAADTQYF
TRBV12-3/TRBV12-4 | CASNRDRGYGYTF
TRBV24-1 | CATSVPGSLHQFF
TRBV7-9 | CASSQDDQPQHF
TRBV15 | CATSRDQVSGNTIYF
TRBV6-2/TRBV6-3 | CASRNYGYTF
TRBV6-5 | CASSSGTSGGTRETQYF
TRBV4-1 | CASSQDTGGTFWGQFF
TRBV5-1 | CASSYLRGNSYEQYF
TRBV5-1 | CASSTSDNPSTDTQYF
TRBV7-8 | CASSPAGDGYTF
TRBV4-1 | CASSPPRGTSTDTQYF
TRBV5-1 | CASSLGLAVEQYF
TRBV5-5 | CASSLKWGGTQYF
TRBV4-2 | CASSQVGSRGGFSDTQYF
TRBV20-1 | CSAPDRGQINQPQHF
TRBV28 | CASSLSGGNEQFF
TRBV20-1 | CSARSPGFSTEAFF